The entry that follows covers one T cell receptor beta chain sequence. This CDR3 has 14 residues. The V segment lost 3 bases and the J segment 1 base; nucleotides outside the gene matches: 2. Germline values: CDR1 MDHEN, CDR2 SYDVKM. The data were obtained in a study of blood T cell repertoires in COVID-19. In the study overall: Researchers got acute and convalescent COVID-19 samples from the United States, Italy and Spain. In each case, the material was cDNA or gDNA derived from T cells, B-cell-depleted T cells, or PBMCs.

Original data processing: Estimates of nucleated cell counts were drawn from the amplification of reference gene primers. Data came from immunoSEQ multiplex PCR; TCRdb stores just in-frame clones and leaves some out. The V and J calls and the clone size are those of that table, but D and trimming were determined from the DNA. The sample contains around 72,000 clones, less than 90% of which appear only once. The sample was peripheral blood. J is TRBJ1-1 and V is TRBV28; the match to TRBD1 covers 7 bases. The sequence came from a woman at least 80 years old with acute or convalescent COVID-19. The CDR3 protein is CASSFRTGNTEAFF. The CDR3, as DNA: TGTGCCAGCAGTTTTAGGACAGGGAACACTGAAGCTTTCTTT.